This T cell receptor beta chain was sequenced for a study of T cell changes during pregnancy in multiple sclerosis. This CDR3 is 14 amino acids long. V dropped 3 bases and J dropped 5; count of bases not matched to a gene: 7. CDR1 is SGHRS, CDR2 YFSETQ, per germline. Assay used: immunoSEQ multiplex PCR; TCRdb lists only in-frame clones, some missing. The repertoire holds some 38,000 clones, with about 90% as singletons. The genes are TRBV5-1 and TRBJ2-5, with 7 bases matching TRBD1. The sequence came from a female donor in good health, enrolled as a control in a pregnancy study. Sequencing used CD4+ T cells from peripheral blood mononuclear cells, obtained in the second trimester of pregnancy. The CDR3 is CASSSEGRGETQYF. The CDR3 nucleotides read TGCGCCAGCAGCTCCGAGGGCAGGGGGGAGACCCAGTACTTC.